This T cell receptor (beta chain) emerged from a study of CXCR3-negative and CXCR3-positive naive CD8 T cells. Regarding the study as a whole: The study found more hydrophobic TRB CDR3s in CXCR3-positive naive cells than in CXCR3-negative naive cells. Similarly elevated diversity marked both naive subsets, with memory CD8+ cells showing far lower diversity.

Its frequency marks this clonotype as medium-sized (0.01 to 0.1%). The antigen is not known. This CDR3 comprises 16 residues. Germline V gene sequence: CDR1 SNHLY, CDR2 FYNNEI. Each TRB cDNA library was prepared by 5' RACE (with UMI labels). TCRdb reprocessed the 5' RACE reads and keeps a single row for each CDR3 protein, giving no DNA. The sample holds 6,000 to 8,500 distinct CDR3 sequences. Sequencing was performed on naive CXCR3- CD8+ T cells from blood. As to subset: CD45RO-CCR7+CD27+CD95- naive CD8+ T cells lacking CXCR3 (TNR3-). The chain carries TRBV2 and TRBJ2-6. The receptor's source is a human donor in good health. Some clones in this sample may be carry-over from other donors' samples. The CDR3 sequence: CASGDSALAGANVLTF.